This T cell receptor (beta chain) derives from a study of neoadjuvant nivolumab and ipilimumab in lung cancer. The protocol was immunoSEQ multiplex PCR, while the TCRdb copy is restricted to in-frame clones and leaves out a portion. Of some 38,000 clones listed, 80% to 90% were seen once; the top ten hold about 3.3%. Specimen: peripheral blood, collected before neoadjuvant nivolumab, alone or with ipilimumab. This receptor was taken from an adult with non-small cell lung cancer.

In DNA form, the CDR3 reads TGTGCCTGGAGCCCCGGGTTGGCGGGGGGCAGGGAGACCCAGTACTTC. This gives the protein CAWSPGLAGGRETQYF. This sequence joins TRBV30 and TRBJ2-5; 8 bases align to TRBD2. Per germline, CDR1 GTSNPN and CDR2 SVGIG (reference sequence). V lost 3 bases and J lost 5; bases outside the gene matches: 14. This CDR3 contains 16 residues.